This T cell receptor (beta chain) originates from a study of regulatory T cells in long-lasting Graves disease. Germline loops: CDR1 MNHEY, CDR2 SVGEGT. J lost 5 bases, V lost 0 bases, and 6 bases had no gene match. There are 16 residues in the CDR3. Regarding time point: persistent/refractory GD, antithyroid drugs over 5 years with positive TRAb. PBMC-extracted RNA yielded the TCR library. EDTA tubes collected nine milliliters of peripheral blood. Investigators prepared the TCR beta libraries by applying iRepertoire HTBI primers and Arm-PCR of CDR3 regions. A single record per CDR3 protein comes from TCRdb applying MiXCR to the multiplex PCR reads. The sample consists of about 470,000 distinct CDR3 sequences, around 21% of them appearing once. The sample holds many counts of this clonotype.

The clonotype comes from a female donor with Graves disease. V usage is TRBV6-2 or TRBV6-3 and J usage is TRBJ2-5, with 10 bases matching TRBD1. The source material was peripheral blood mononuclear cells (PBMCs), sampled when the disease was refractory, from a patient treated with antithyroid drugs. CDR3 bases: TGTGCCAGCAGTTACTCCGAGGAGGGACAGGGGGAGACCCAGTACTTC. Its protein product is CASSYSEEGQGETQYF.